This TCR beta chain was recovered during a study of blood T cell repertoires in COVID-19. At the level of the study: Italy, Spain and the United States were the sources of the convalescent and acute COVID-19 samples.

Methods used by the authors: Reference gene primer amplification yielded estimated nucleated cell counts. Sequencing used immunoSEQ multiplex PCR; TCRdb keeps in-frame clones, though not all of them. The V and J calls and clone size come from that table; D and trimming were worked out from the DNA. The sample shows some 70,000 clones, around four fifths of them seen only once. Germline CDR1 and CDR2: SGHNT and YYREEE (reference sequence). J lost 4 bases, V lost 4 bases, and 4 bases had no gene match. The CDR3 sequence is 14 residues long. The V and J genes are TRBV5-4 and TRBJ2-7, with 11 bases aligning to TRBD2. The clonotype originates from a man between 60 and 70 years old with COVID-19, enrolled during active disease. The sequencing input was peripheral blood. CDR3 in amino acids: CASSPGTSGYEQYF. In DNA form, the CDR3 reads TGTGCCAGCAGCCCAGGGACTAGCGGTTACGAGCAGTACTTC.